This TCR beta chain was sequenced for a study of T cells in women clearing cervical HPV infection. About this clone: The CDR3 end falls 3 residues outside the read, so it is completed with the germline J gene.

Per the germline V gene, CDR1 is SNHLY and CDR2 is FYNNEI. CDR3 length equals 13 residues. With 2 bases clipped from V and 8 bases from J, the junction kept 3 bases outside the gene matches. Repertoires were generated with immunoSEQ multiplex PCR, while TCRdb's copy carries only in-frame clones and drops some. In total, the table holds about 19,000 clones. Sequences were obtained from blood buffy coat. The chain employs TRBV2 and TRBJ2-1; 7 nucleotides match TRBD2. This TCR derives from a woman between 18 and 70 years old with a cervical HPV16 infection that either progressed to CIN3+ or cleared (not recorded which). CDR3 bases read: TGTGCCAGCAGTGAATCGACTAGCTATGAG. Residues: CASSESTSYE. The complete CDR3 reads CASSESTSYEQFF. The whole variable domain, filled in from reference TRBV2 and TRBJ2-1, reads EPEVTQTPSHQVTQMGQEVILRCVPISNHLYFYWYRQILGQKVEFLVSFYNNEISEKSEIFDDQFSVERPDGSNFTLKIRSTKLEDSAMYFCASSESTSYEQFFGPGTRLTVL.